The 27 T cell receptor beta chains listed next were all sequenced from one sample in a study of beta chain features in type 1 diabetes. Their cognate antigens are unknown. cDNA synthesis used the whole RNA isolate, giving expressed TCRB sequences. Measured with immunoSEQ multiplex PCR; TCRdb has only the in-frame clones, and not every one. The sample includes 200,000 to 250,000 clones, roughly 14% seen only once; the top ten take roughly 0.019%. Study results and limitations: In every one of the four CD4+ subsets, TCRB CDR3s were moderately but significantly shorter in Type 1 diabetes patients.

The sample taken for sequencing was naive CD4+ T cells from blood. These receptors were taken from a man aged 25-45 years with type 1 diabetes.

This clone was seen a few times. V and J are TRBV7-9 and TRBJ2-5; D might be TRBD2 (5 bases). The V and J ends lost 5 bases and 4 bases respectively, with 14 bases between them. Germline V CDR1 and CDR2: SEHNR, FQNEAQ (reference sequence). The length of the CDR3 is 14 residues. CDR3 nucleotides: TGTGCCAGCAGCGTCGGGGTCGAGGGAGAGACCCAGTACTTC. Residues: CASSVGVEGETQYF.

This clone was counted only a few times. V is TRBV5-1 and J is TRBJ2-1; perhaps TRBD2 as D (7 bases). From germline, CDR1 is SGHRS and CDR2 YFSETQ. The V gene lost 3 bases and the J gene lost 4 bases, with 14 bases spanning the gap. CDR3 size: 15 residues. CDR3 sequence reads: CASSWGGGGYNEQFF. The CDR3, as DNA: TGCGCCAGCAGCTGGGGGGGCGGGGGTTACAATGAGCAGTTCTTC.

The table lists this clone with a few counts. This chain uses TRBV11-2 with TRBJ1-4, with a possible D match to TRBD1 (5 bases). This CDR3 is built from 14 residues. Germline loops: CDR1 SGHAT, CDR2 FQNNGV. Trimming shortened V by 4 bases and J by 5 bases, and 11 bases separated the two germline ends. In DNA form, the CDR3 reads TGTGCCAGCAGCTCCGGGACTGACAATGAAAAACTGTTTTTT. Translating gives CASSSGTDNEKLFF.

DNA for the CDR3: TGTGCCAGCAGTGAAACAAGCAGTACCGGGTACATTCAGTACTTC. Its protein product is CASSETSSTGYIQYF. The rearrangement links TRBV2 to TRBJ2-4, with no clear D. This CDR3 contains 15 residues. V gave up 2 bases and J gave up 8 bases, with 16 bases separating them. In germline, CDR1 is SNHLY, CDR2 FYNNEI.

The table lists this clone with a few counts. CDR3 coding DNA: TGCAGCGTTGCCCTCCGGAACAGCTATGGCTACACCTTC. Translating it yields CSVALRNSYGYTF. V and J are TRBV29-1 and TRBJ1-2; D is unresolved. V gave up 4 bases and J gave up 4 bases, with 13 bases separating them. Germline lookup yields CDR1 SQVTM and CDR2 ANQGSEA. The CDR3 is made up of 13 amino acids.

This sequence joins TRBV5-1 and TRBJ1-1; a weak D match, TRBD1 (6 bases). V was clipped by 6 bases and J by 6 bases, with 18 bases between them. Per the germline V gene, CDR1 is SGHRS and CDR2 is YFSETQ. The CDR3 has 14 amino acids. CDR3 DNA sequence: TGCGCCAGCAAGGGGGAAGGGGGAAGTCCTGAAGCTTTCTTT. Protein: CASKGEGGSPEAFF.

The V gene is TRBV19, the J gene TRBJ2-1; 11 bases match TRBD2. Trimming removed 5 bases from V and 5 bases from J; junction bases left unmatched: 5. The CDR3 spans 15 residues. Looked up from germline, CDR1 is LNHDA and CDR2 is SQIVND (reference sequence). The CDR3 nucleotides read TGTGCCAGTAGTGCCGGGACTAGCGGAAACAATGAGCAGTTCTTC. It encodes CASSAGTSGNNEQFF.

This clone was picked up a small number of times. The gene calls are TRBV11-2 and TRBJ2-3; no clear D. The germline CDR1 and CDR2 sequences are SGHAT and FQNNGV. Trimming cost V 5 bases and J 0 bases, with 12 bases left between them. The CDR3 contains 15 residues. The CDR3 sequence is CASSPYSPSTDTQYF. The CDR3 nucleotides read TGTGCCAGCAGCCCCTACTCGCCTAGCACAGATACGCAGTATTTT.

This clone has more than one count but fewer than ten. V gene TRBV7-9 combines with J gene TRBJ2-7; 11 nucleotides agree with TRBD1. The CDR3 has 15 residues. V was clipped by 4 bases and J by 5 bases; unmatched bases: 7. The V gene's germline CDR1 is SEHNR and CDR2 FQNEAQ (reference sequence). The CDR3 reads CASSSNRDRGDEQYF. CDR3 nucleotides: TGTGCCAGCAGCTCTAACCGGGACAGGGGGGACGAGCAGTACTTC.

There are a few counts of this clone. The rearrangement joins TRBV5-4 to TRBJ1-2; D is uncertain. The V gene lost 0 bases and the J gene lost 2 bases, with 11 bases spanning the gap. Germline values: CDR1 SGHNT, CDR2 YYREEE (reference sequence). This CDR3 comprises 15 residues. For the CDR3, the DNA is TGTGCCAGCAGCTTGGGAGCCAGGCTAAACTATGGCTACACCTTC. Translating it yields CASSLGARLNYGYTF.

The chain uses TRBV5-6 and TRBJ2-1, with 8 bases matching TRBD1. V lost 1 base and J lost 4; bases outside the gene matches: 10. CDR3 length: 17 residues. From germline, CDR1 is SGHDT and CDR2 YYEEEE. CDR3 DNA: TGTGCCAGCAGCTTGTCCCGGACAGGGATAGGGTACAATGAGCAGTTCTTC. It is translated as CASSLSRTGIGYNEQFF. Filled out from reference TRBV5-6 and TRBJ2-1, the complete variable domain reads DAGVTQSPTHLIKTRGQQVTLRCSPKSGHDTVSWYQQALGQGPQFIFQYYEEEERQRGNFPDRFSGHQFPNYSSELNVNALLLGDSALYLCASSLSRTGIGYNEQFFGPGTRLTVL.

This clone was seen a handful of times. This chain links TRBV9 with TRBJ2-7; 7 nucleotides line up with TRBD1. The CDR3 is 15 amino acids. Looked up from germline, CDR1 is SGDLS and CDR2 is YYNGEE. V trimming: 0 bases; J trimming: 2 bases; junction bases outside the gene matches: 5. Here the CDR3 reads CASSVEGGWAYEQYF. CDR3 sequence (DNA): TGTGCCAGCAGCGTAGAAGGGGGCTGGGCCTACGAGCAGTACTTC.

V is TRBV19 and J is TRBJ1-1, with TRBD1 identical over 7 bases. This CDR3 is built from 14 residues. V lost 6 bases and J lost 3; bases outside the gene matches: 7. Germline V CDR1 and CDR2: LNHDA, SQIVND (reference sequence). The CDR3 reads CASRPGGQYTEAFF. The CDR3 coding sequence is TGTGCCAGTAGGCCCGGGGGACAGTACACTGAAGCTTTCTTT.

This chain joins TRBV7-2 and TRBJ2-3, with D possibly TRBD1 on 6 matching bases. Trimming shortened V by 0 bases and J by 1 base, and 14 bases separated the two germline ends. This CDR3 comprises 17 residues. Germline values: CDR1 SGHTA, CDR2 FQGNSA. CDR3 amino acids: CASSLARTGPRTDTQYF. The CDR3 DNA is TGTGCCAGCAGCTTAGCGCGTACAGGGCCTCGCACAGATACGCAGTATTTT.

This clone was seen a handful of times. V gene TRBV11-2 combines with J gene TRBJ1-3, with D unclear. CDR1 SGHAT and CDR2 FQNNGV come from the germline V gene. V lost 6 bases to trimming and J lost 1 base, with 4 bases between them. The CDR3 runs 12 residues. The CDR3 sequence is CASSPSGNTIYF. For the CDR3, the DNA is TGTGCCAGCAGTCCTTCTGGAAACACCATATATTTT.

The V and J genes are TRBV29-1 and TRBJ2-2; a weak D match, TRBD1 (6 bases). This CDR3 spans 15 amino acids. The germline CDR1 and CDR2 sequences are SQVTM and ANQGSEA. Trimming cost V 6 bases and J 5 bases, with 19 bases left between them. The CDR3 coding sequence is TGCAGCGTCATGAGGTGGGGGCCGGAAACCGGGGAGCTGTTTTTT. Amino acids: CSVMRWGPETGELFF.

The V call is TRBV30, the J call TRBJ2-1, with 8 bases that match TRBD1. This CDR3 is built from 13 residues. Germline V lookup: CDR1 GTSNPN, CDR2 SVGIG (reference sequence). The V segment lost 1 base and the J segment 9 bases; nucleotides outside the gene matches: 5. CDR3 protein: CAWSGTGMGEQFF. Written as DNA, the CDR3 is TGTGCCTGGAGTGGGACAGGGATGGGTGAGCAGTTCTTC.

This clone was counted only a few times. The rearrangement joins TRBV5-1 to TRBJ2-1; the match to TRBD2 covers 14 bases. Unmatched junction bases numbered 7, after V lost 6 bases and J lost 8 bases. CDR1 and CDR2 (germline): SGHRS, YFSETQ. This CDR3 has 15 amino acids. In DNA form, the CDR3 reads TGCGCCAGCATCAAGGGACTAGCGGGAGTCGATGAGCAGTTCTTC. It translates to CASIKGLAGVDEQFF.

This clone has just a few counts. The chain couples TRBV2 to TRBJ1-5, with D tentatively TRBD1 (6 bases). Trimming stripped 5 bases from V and 7 bases from J, with 12 bases between. The CDR3 is 13 amino acids. Germline-derived CDR1 and CDR2 are SNHLY and FYNNEI. The CDR3 DNA is TGTGCCAGCAGTAGACAGGTCATGCAGCCCCAGCATTTT. Its translation is CASSRQVMQPQHF.

CDR3 nucleotides: TGTGCCAGCAGTTACTTACAGGGGCCCACGTACGAGCAGTACTTC. This gives the protein CASSYLQGPTYEQYF. The chain links TRBV6-5 to TRBJ2-7; 7 positions match TRBD1. Germline-derived CDR1 and CDR2 are MNHEY and SVGAGI. This CDR3 spans 15 amino acids. The junction had 7 bases not matched to a gene; V was cut back by 1 base and J by 4 bases.

The table lists this clone with a few counts. V gene TRBV6-1 combines with J gene TRBJ1-6, with a tentative D call TRBD1 (6 bases). Germline values: CDR1 MNHNS, CDR2 SASEGT. The CDR3 is made up of 16 amino acids. V lost 4 bases, J lost 9 bases, and 19 bases lay in between. Here the CDR3 reads CASSASYGGLGSPLHF. In DNA, the CDR3 is TGTGCCAGCAGTGCTTCGTACGGGGGGCTGGGTTCACCCCTCCACTTT.

This clone was counted between two and nine times. The CDR3, as DNA: TGTGCCAGCAGCCCTCAGATGCATTTGAACACTGAAGCTTTCTTT. It specifies CASSPQMHLNTEAFF. V gene TRBV9 combines with J gene TRBJ1-1; D gene ambiguous. The CDR3 loop spans 15 amino acids. Trimming stripped 4 bases from V and 0 bases from J, with 13 bases between. Germline V gene sequence: CDR1 SGDLS, CDR2 YYNGEE.

The chain carries TRBV2 and TRBJ2-2, with D perhaps matching TRBD1 (5 bases). Germline-derived CDR1 and CDR2 are SNHLY and FYNNEI. V lost 3 bases and J 1 base, leaving 12 bases between the germline ends. This CDR3 comprises 16 residues. The CDR3: CASSERQTVNTGELFF. The DNA of the CDR3 is TGTGCCAGCAGTGAGCGGCAGACAGTGAACACCGGGGAGCTGTTTTTT.

This chain connects TRBV7-2 to TRBJ2-5; D gene ambiguous. CDR3 length equals 11 residues. CDR1 SGHTA and CDR2 FQGNSA come from the germline V gene. Trimming removed 5 bases from V and 2 bases from J, with 3 bases in between. The CDR3 is CASSLQETQYF. In DNA, the CDR3 is TGTGCCAGCAGCCTACAAGAGACCCAGTACTTC.

The chain employs TRBV6-1 and TRBJ2-3; D may be TRBD1 (5 bases). Trimming shortened V by 6 bases and J by 7 bases, and 17 bases separated the two germline ends. The CDR3 extends over 14 amino acids. CDR1 is MNHNS and CDR2 is SASEGT in the germline V gene. The CDR3 DNA follows: TGTGCCAGCAGCGTTTCGACAGCAATGAATACGCAGTATTTT. It encodes CASSVSTAMNTQYF.

There are a few counts of this clone. This chain links TRBV18 with TRBJ1-4; perhaps TRBD1 as D (5 bases). Trimming shortened V by 8 bases and J by 4 bases, and 20 bases separated the two germline ends. The length of the CDR3 is 16 residues. CDR1 and CDR2 (germline): KGHSH, LQKENI. The CDR3 loop reads CASAPRAQALNEKLFF. The CDR3 DNA is TGTGCCAGCGCTCCCAGGGCGCAGGCCCTTAATGAAAAACTGTTTTTT.

The CDR3 nucleotides are TGCGCCAGCAGCCAAGATTTTGGGACTAGCGGGAGGGGAGAGACCCAGTACTTC. Translated, it gives CASSQDFGTSGRGETQYF. The chain has TRBV4-1 and TRBJ2-5; TRBD2 matches 16 bases. The CDR3 sequence is 18 residues long. Germline V gene sequence: CDR1 MGHRA, CDR2 YSYEKL. Trimming cost V 0 bases and J 4 bases; bases outside gene matches: 5.